This section outlines one T cell receptor (beta chain) sequence together with its context. Its antigen is currently not known. The input lacks base qualities; no much larger clone sits a single base away. The data belong to a study of blood T cell repertoires in COVID-19 (dated by TCRdb to the early 2020s). Some background on the complete study: Samples covering the acute and convalescent phases of COVID-19 were provided by collaborators in the United States, Italy and Spain. The material from the prospective study consisted of cDNA or gDNA derived from T cells, B-cell-depleted T cells, or PBMCs. The dataset comprised deeply sampled blood TCRbeta repertoires from subjects exposed to, actively infected with, or recovered from COVID-19. The repertoires were released in a freely available public database meant as a resource for research on the immune response to SARS-CoV-2. The samples were drawn from the first 160 participants of the ongoing ImmuneRACE study and from more than 1,000 subjects provided by 6 global collaborators. Nearly every sample came with metadata listing a de-identified subject ID, COVID-19 status, age in years and sex. Where HLA class I and class II types were available, the types were taken from metadata supplied by the sample provider, not from assay-based typing. General findings and caveats noted by the study authors: How much clinical and demographic metadata was included differed by source and by participant, and the metadata was provided uncurated.

TCRbeta CDR3 regions were amplified from genomic DNA by means of the immunoSEQ Assay, a bias-controlled multiplex PCR. The original methods were these. Nucleated cell counts per sample were estimated from amplification of reference gene primers within the assay. Sequence reads were collapsed and filtered to measure the absolute abundance of every unique TCRbeta CDR3 rearrangement. For each sample, productive Simpson clonality was calculated as the square root of Simpson's diversity index across productive rearrangements. TCRdb obtained this table from immuneACCESS and retained in-frame rearrangements with V and J assigned. These tables miss some clones; where compared with another copy, unresolved V genes account for less than half of the shortfall, and the remainder is unexplained. V and J calls and clone size are copied from that table; D and trimming were computed from the DNA. This sample gives 52,000 or so clones in total; under 90% of them show up just once. The biggest ten clones account for around 30% of the sample.

The collaborating institutions used their own protocols to collect whole blood in K2EDTA tubes. Collaborator samples were shipped for TCRbeta analysis as frozen whole blood, isolated PBMCs, or DNA extracted from either sample type. Specimen: peripheral blood. The receptor was derived from a human donor in a cohort sampled during active COVID-19.

The CDR3 reads as follows: CASGETGVTGELFF. The nucleotides are TGTGCCAGCGGGGAGACAGGGGTGACCGGGGAGCTGTTTTTT. Here the chain combines TRBV18 and TRBJ2-2, and 8 bases in between align with TRBD1. From its cysteine to its phenylalanine, the CDR3 spans 14 amino acids. This entry keeps only the CDR3 DNA: 42 bases, framed from base 1. CDR1 and CDR2 are drawn from the germline V gene: KGHSH, LQKENI. V is cut back by 8 bases and J by 5 bases, with 7 bases in the junction unmatched.